This paragraph covers one TCR beta chain sequence. This clonotype has a count of ten or more. Its antigen remains unidentified. Base qualities are missing; no much larger clone stands one base away. The data stem from a study of T cell repertoires in cytomegalovirus infection (dated by TCRdb to between 2019 and 2020). Regarding the complete study: Alongside well-studied HLA-B-restricted epitopes, the peptide stimulations were aimed at recently identified HLA-C-restricted CMV epitopes, whose presentation resists viral immunomodulation. Donor HLA type was relevant to the analysis, because carriage of CMV infection together with the matching HLA type was indicated by public TCR beta signatures.

This specimen's treatment or condition label, per the study, means: in vitro stimulation with specific CMV peptide epitopes to enrich CMV-specific T cells. Overall results and qualifications from the work: In the ex vivo response, HLA-C-restricted CMV-specific TCR beta clonotypes were dominant, and in two of eight donors the single most frequent clonotype came from this HLA-C-restricted group. Carriers of CMV infection plus the relevant HLA type were discriminated by the cumulative frequency of public TCR beta family members in the study cohort and in an independent 352-donor cohort.

Sequencer: Illumina HiSeq 1500. TCRdb cleaned the public reads at Q25 with fastp, built clones with MiXCR and kept in-frame beta chains. CDR3 protein sequences are deduplicated, and each keeps its most common genes and DNA. A total of around 710,000 distinct CDR3 sequences appear in this sample, approximately 32% of them only once. The ten most abundant clones make up less than 15% of the sample. Its CDR3 holds 15 amino acids, cysteine through phenylalanine. Only the CDR3 part of the read is kept: 45 bases, read in frame from the first base. Ends trimmed: V by 4 bases, J by 3 bases; bases unmatched to a gene: 7. Via the germline V gene, CDR1 is SGHTS and CDR2 YDEGEE.

This sample comprised cultured CD8+ T cells from PBMCs, obtained from culture after CMV antigen stimulation. This chain is built from TRBV5-8 and TRBJ2-1; 7 bases in the junction line up with TRBD2. This receptor was obtained from a human donor in good health (CMV status not recorded). Some clones in this sample may be carry-over from other donors' samples. The DNA reads as follows: TGTGCCAGCAGCGAGATGGCTAGCGGCTACAATGAGCAGTTCTTC. Its product reads: CASSEMASGYNEQFF.